Sequencing of this T cell receptor (beta chain) was carried out in a study of cytomegalovirus exposure and HLA in healthy donors. This clone has just one count. Its antigen remains unknown. In the same sample, other DNA sequences code for this CDR3. Study findings and constraints: Accounts indicate the classifier identified cytomegalovirus status with strong specificity and sensitivity.

The assay was immunoSEQ multiplex PCR, and TCRdb's table has in-frame clones only and misses some. The table includes tens of thousands of clones, 88% detected once. The clonotype comes from a woman under 40 in good health and CMV-seronegative. The specimen was PBMCs.

The CDR3 nucleotides read TGTGCCAGCAGTGACCCAGGGGTCAATGAGCAGTTCTTC. Protein: CASSDPGVNEQFF. V and J are TRBV6-1 and TRBJ2-1; TRBD1 is a possible D gene (6 bases). V lost 3 bases to trimming and J lost 6 bases, with 9 bases between them. CDR3 length: 13 amino acids. Looked up from germline, CDR1 is MNHNS and CDR2 is SASEGT.